This T cell receptor beta chain is from a study of radiotherapy plus CTLA-4 blockade in lung cancer. About the study: For 18% of patients, objective responses occurred, and about 33% had disease control.

Data came from immunoSEQ multiplex PCR; TCRdb stores just in-frame clones and leaves some out. The repertoire holds 95,000 to 150,000 clones, approximately 90% seen once, with under 8% in the top ten. The CDR3 extends over 18 amino acids. Trimming took 5 bases from V and 0 from J; bases not matched to a gene: 9. Germline V gene data show CDR1 as SGHVS and CDR2 as FQNEAQ. The J gene is TRBJ2-7, the V gene TRBV7-8, with TRBD2 matching over 14 bases. The sample here was peripheral blood, taken from a patient treated with radiotherapy plus ipilimumab. The source is a human donor with non-small cell lung cancer that progressed on radiotherapy plus ipilimumab. CDR3 sequence reads: CASSHGTSGSSSSYEQYF. CDR3 nucleotide sequence: TGTGCCAGCAGCCATGGGACTAGCGGGAGCTCAAGCTCCTACGAGCAGTACTTC.